This T cell receptor (beta chain) emerged from a study of control samples from healthy donors and cancer patients. Repertoires were generated with immunoSEQ multiplex PCR, while TCRdb's copy carries only in-frame clones and drops some. In the table there are 150,000 to 200,000 clones, just over 85% of which are singletons. Trimming left V 8 bases short and J 7 bases short, with 23 bases between. The germline CDR1 and CDR2 sequences are MDHEN and SYDVKM. The CDR3 has 15 residues. The V call is TRBV28, the J call TRBJ2-5, with D perhaps TRBD1 (6 bases). The TCR originated in a woman between 25 and 40 years old in good health. The material sequenced was blood. CDR3 DNA sequence: TGTGCCAGCGGCCGTAGGGACATCCGAGGAGGGACCCAGTACTTC. Protein product: CASGRRDIRGGTQYF. Combining the CDR3 with reference TRBV28 and TRBJ2-5 gives the whole variable domain DVKVTQSSRYLVKRTGEKVFLECVQDMDHENMFWYRQDPGLGLRLIYFSYDVKMKEKGDIPEGYSVSREKKERFSLILESASTNQTSMYLCASGRRDIRGGTQYFGPGTRLLVL.